This is a list of T cell receptor beta chains from one sample in a study of blood T cell repertoires in COVID-19. The repertoire was sequenced with immunoSEQ multiplex PCR; TCRdb's copy has only in-frame clones and lacks some. The sample records about 56,000 clones, 80% to 90% being singletons. What was sequenced was peripheral blood. The receptors come from an elderly woman with acute or convalescent COVID-19. Both conserved end residues are part of each CDR3.

TRBV6-5	TRBJ1-2	CASSSTDNYGYTF
TRBV3-1/TRBV3-2	TRBJ1-5	CASSQPNQPQHF
TRBV15	TRBJ2-2	CATSRDGGVAGELFF
TRBV2	TRBJ2-2	CASMGQGASTGELFF
TRBV5-1	TRBJ2-1	CASSLEAGVGEQFF
TRBV7-9	TRBJ2-5	CASSRRRGGGETQYF
TRBV6-5	TRBJ2-7	CASNSGRTSSYEQYF
TRBV12-3/TRBV12-4	TRBJ1-6	CASSLDQRGPLHF
TRBV5-5	TRBJ1-5	CASSTGQGNQPQHF
TRBV6-5	TRBJ2-2	CASRTTGISGELFF
TRBV7-3	TRBJ2-5	CASSAAGARQETQYF
TRBV6-5	TRBJ2-3	CASSYGLASRGDTQYF
TRBV5-1	TRBJ2-5	CASSLQGAPQETQYF
TRBV4-2	TRBJ1-6	CASSQGQGNRNNSPLHF
TRBV6-5	TRBJ2-1	CATIPLLTGGEQFF
TRBV7-2	TRBJ1-4	CASSLGGGIGKLFF
TRBV7-9	TRBJ1-1	CASSRQGSGTTEAFF
TRBV9	TRBJ1-1	CASSVATSGQGFTEAFF
TRBV5-1	TRBJ1-3	CASSPQGQGSGNTIYF
TRBV5-1	TRBJ1-1	CASRHRDSRNTEAFF
TRBV7-9	TRBJ1-1	CASSSPPGEAFF
TRBV30	TRBJ2-3	CAWSKQGSGTDTQYF
TRBV19	TRBJ2-1	CASKGREGAYNEQFF
TRBV20-1	TRBJ1-5	CSASRQVLGNSNQPQHF
TRBV7-8	TRBJ1-4	CASSSQGPKANEKLFF
TRBV6-1	TRBJ1-3	CASSEGTRGSTYF
TRBV11-2	TRBJ2-3	CASSRNRMLGTGPTDTQYF
TRBV6-5	TRBJ1-3	CASIIQGESGNTIYF
TRBV19	TRBJ1-6	CASSTFRATGTANSPLHF
TRBV9	TRBJ2-2	CASSGEPVDTGELFF
TRBV12-5	TRBJ2-2	CASGLVQATGELFF
TRBV3-1/TRBV3-2	TRBJ2-5	CASSRNFDGQETQYF
TRBV9	TRBJ2-4	CASSATGTGNIQYF
TRBV5-1	TRBJ1-1	CASTPMPLNTEAFF
TRBV30	TRBJ1-1	CAWSVRSGIRTEAFF
TRBV29-1	TRBJ1-2	CSVPGQGAYGGYGYTF
TRBV21-1	TRBJ2-1	CASREVRDSSYNEQFF
TRBV19	TRBJ2-1	CASSIAGQGSQYNEQFF
TRBV29-1	TRBJ1-1	CSLWGGAQNTEAFF
TRBV12-3/TRBV12-4	TRBJ2-5	CASRPDIQETQYF